This T cell receptor (beta chain) is drawn from a study of blood T cell repertoires in COVID-19. Looking at the study overall: The analysed material was cDNA or gDNA that came from T cells, B-cell-depleted T cells, or PBMCs.

CDR3 length: 14 residues. Germline V gene lookup returns CDR1 MGHDK and CDR2 SYGVNS. Trimming took off 0 bases at V and 5 bases at J, with 10 bases between the two ends. In the source study's methods: By means of reference gene primer amplification, nucleated cell counts were estimated. TCRdb's table, derived via immunoSEQ multiplex PCR, lists solely in-frame clones and lacks some. The D gene and trimming were derived from the DNA, and the V and J assignments and clone size from that table. Among roughly 440,000 clones listed, approximately 90% were seen once. This sequence joins TRBV25-1 and TRBJ2-5; possibly TRBD2 for D (6 bases). The receptor comes from a woman aged 45-65 years with COVID-19, enrolled during active disease. Sequencing was performed on peripheral blood. This chain's CDR3 is CASSEYGGYETQYF. The CDR3 DNA sequence: TGTGCCAGCAGTGAATATGGGGGGTATGAGACCCAGTACTTC. Variable domain in full (rest from reference TRBV25-1 and TRBJ2-5): EADIYQTPRYLVIGTGKKITLECSQTMGHDKMYWYQQDPGMELHLIHYSYGVNSTEKGDLSSESTVSRIRTEHFPLTLESARPSHTSQYLCASSEYGGYETQYFGPGTRLLVL.